This TCR beta chain was documented in a study of naive and memory T cell subsets. Study conclusions and caveats: The RNA method is potentially sensitive to activation and differentiation changes.

Four PCR rounds used nested alpha and beta constant region primers plus the SP2 primer. Alpha and beta constant region primers primed reverse transcription for blood and skin samples. TCRdb redid the calling of the 5' RACE reads with MiXCR, one entry per CDR3 protein. The sample shows about 59,000 distinct CDR3 sequences, around 8% of them seen only once. Deletions cut 5 bases from V and 1 base from J, with 11 bases between. Germline CDR1 is SEHNR and CDR2 is FQNEAQ (reference sequence). The CDR3 is 14 residues long. The library had UMIs added by 3' ligation of an oligonucleotide to TCR cDNA. Unsorted total RNA, roughly 1 to 1000 ng, was DNase treated before reverse transcription. This clonotype has at least ten counts. Its antigen is unidentified.

This sequence originates from a female donor in good health. This chain connects TRBV7-9 to TRBJ1-1; D is uncertain. The CDR3 loop reads CASSPAARNTEAFF. The CDR3, as DNA: TGTGCCAGCAGCCCAGCCGCCAGGAACACTGAAGCTTTCTTT.